This T cell receptor beta chain was observed in a study of beta chain features in type 1 diabetes. General study points: Moderately but significantly shorter TCRB CDR3s were found in Type 1 diabetes patients in all four CD4+ subsets.

Comment on this clone: The target antigen is unknown.

CDR3 length: 18 amino acids. V shed 3 bases, J shed 3 bases, and the junction held 15 bases outside the gene matches. Germline CDR1 SGDLS, CDR2 YYNGEE. The study reverse transcribed the entire isolated RNA, so it sequenced expressed TCRB transcripts. The method was immunoSEQ multiplex PCR; TCRdb's version includes in-frame clones alone and lacks a portion of them. The sample records under 300,000 clones, less than 35% being singletons. The TCR comes from a man younger than 40 in good health. The gene calls are TRBV9 and TRBJ2-1; TRBD2 matches at 7 bases. Sequencing input: central memory CD4+ T cells from blood. CDR3 loop: CASSASLTSRVSYNEQFF. CDR3 in DNA: TGTGCCAGCAGCGCATCCCTGACTAGCCGAGTTAGCTACAATGAGCAGTTCTTC.